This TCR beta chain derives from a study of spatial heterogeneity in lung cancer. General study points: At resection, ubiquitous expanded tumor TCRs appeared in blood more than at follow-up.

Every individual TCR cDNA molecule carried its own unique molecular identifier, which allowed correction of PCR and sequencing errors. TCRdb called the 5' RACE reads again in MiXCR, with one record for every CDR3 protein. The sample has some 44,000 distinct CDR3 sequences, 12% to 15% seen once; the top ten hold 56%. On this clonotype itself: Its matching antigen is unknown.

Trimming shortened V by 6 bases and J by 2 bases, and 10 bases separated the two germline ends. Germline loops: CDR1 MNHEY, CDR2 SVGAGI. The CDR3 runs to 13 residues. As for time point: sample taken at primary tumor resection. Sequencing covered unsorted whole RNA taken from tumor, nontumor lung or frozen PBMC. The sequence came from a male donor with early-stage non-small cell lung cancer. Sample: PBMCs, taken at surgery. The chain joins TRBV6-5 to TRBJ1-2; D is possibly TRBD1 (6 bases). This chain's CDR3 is CASRRQGNYGYTF. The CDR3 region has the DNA TGTGCCAGCAGGCGCCAGGGGAACTATGGCTACACCTTC.